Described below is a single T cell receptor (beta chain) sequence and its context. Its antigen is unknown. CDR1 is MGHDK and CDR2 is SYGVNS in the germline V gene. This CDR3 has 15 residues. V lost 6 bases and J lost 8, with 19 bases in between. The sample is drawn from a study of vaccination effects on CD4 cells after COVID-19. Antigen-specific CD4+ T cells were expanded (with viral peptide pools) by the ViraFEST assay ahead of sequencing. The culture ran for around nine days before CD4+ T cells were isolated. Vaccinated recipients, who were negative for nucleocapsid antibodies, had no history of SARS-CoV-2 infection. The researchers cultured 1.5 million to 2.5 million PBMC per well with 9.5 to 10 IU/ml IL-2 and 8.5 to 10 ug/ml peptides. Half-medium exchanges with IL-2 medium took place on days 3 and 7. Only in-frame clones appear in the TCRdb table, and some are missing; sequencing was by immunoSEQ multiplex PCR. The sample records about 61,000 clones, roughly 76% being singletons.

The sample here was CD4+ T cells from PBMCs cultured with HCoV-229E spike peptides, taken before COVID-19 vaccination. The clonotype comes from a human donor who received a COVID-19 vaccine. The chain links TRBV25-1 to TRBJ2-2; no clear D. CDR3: CASRPSGDLGGELFF. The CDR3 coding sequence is TGTGCCAGCAGGCCCTCCGGTGACCTTGGGGGGGAGCTGTTTTTT.